This T cell receptor beta chain originates from a study of blood T cell repertoires in COVID-19. On the study more broadly: The samples span acute and convalescent COVID-19 from the United States, Italy and Spain.

Assay: immunoSEQ multiplex PCR; the TCRdb copy retains only in-frame clones and omits some. The table includes 65,000 to 80,000 clones, more than 75% detected once. CDR3 length equals 13 residues. Trimming shortened V by 2 bases and J by 1 base, and 5 bases separated the two germline ends. Germline-derived CDR1 and CDR2 are KGHSH and LQKENI. Details on this clone: The same CDR3 arises from other DNA sequences in this sample as well.

The specimen was peripheral blood. The chain has TRBV18 and TRBJ1-1; D remains ambiguous. The sequence derives from a human donor in a cohort sampled during active COVID-19. CDR3 nucleotide sequence: TGTGCCAGCTCACCAACAGAGAACACTGAAGCTTTCTTT. It translates to CASSPTENTEAFF. The full variable domain, with the rest looked up from reference TRBV18 and TRBJ1-1, is NAGVMQNPRHLVRRRGQEARLRCSPMKGHSHVYWYRQLPEEGLKFMVYLQKENIIDESGMPKERFSAEFPKEGPSILRIQQVVRGDSAAYFCASSPTENTEAFFGQGTRLTVV.